Below are 6 T cell receptor beta chains sequenced from a single sample in a study of T cells after somatic rescue of genetic block (dated by TCRdb to 2020 to 2021). Libraries came from the immunoSEQ multiplex PCR assay. Sourced from immuneACCESS, this table was stored by TCRdb with only in-frame sequences that have V and J called. A share of the clones is absent; for the studies checked, an unresolved V gene accounts for under half, and the remainder has no known explanation. The sample contains tens of thousands of clones, roughly 88% of them found a single time. The ten largest clones add up to 2.8% of the sample. Source material: peripheral blood mononuclear cells (PBMCs). These receptors were obtained from a man under 40.

The chain recombines TRBV19 with TRBJ2-2; TRBD2 aligns across 11 bases. The trim removed 5 bases at V and 8 bases at J, leaving 13 bases unmatched. The CDR3 consists of 17 residues. Germline loops: CDR1 LNHDA, CDR2 SQIVND (reference sequence). Written as DNA, the CDR3 is TGTGCCAGTAGTGACCCATTAGCGGGAGGGCCCTGGGGGGAGCTGTTTTTT. Translating it yields CASSDPLAGGPWGELFF.

The chain has TRBV29-1 and TRBJ2-3; D gene unclear. V was shortened by 4 bases and J by 3 bases, with 5 bases between the two germline ends. The CDR3 runs to 11 residues. Germline V gene data show CDR1 as SQVTM and CDR2 as ANQGSEA. CDR3 nucleotide sequence: TGCAGCGTTGCTTTTACAGATACGCAGTATTTT. Its translation: CSVAFTDTQYF.

The V gene is TRBV9, the J gene TRBJ1-1, with no clear D. The germline CDR1 and CDR2 sequences are SGDLS and YYNGEE. This CDR3 spans 14 amino acids. The germline V and J ends were trimmed by 0 bases and 5 bases, with 11 bases remaining between them. The CDR3 protein is CASSVGQVGTEAFF. CDR3 sequence (DNA): TGTGCCAGCAGCGTAGGGCAGGTGGGGACTGAAGCTTTCTTT.

The rearrangement joins TRBV7-2 to TRBJ2-5; D not resolved. The germline CDR1 and CDR2 sequences are SGHTA and FQGNSA. V lost 5 bases and J 3 bases, leaving 10 bases between the germline ends. The CDR3 runs to 13 residues. This CDR3 reads CASSTDSEETQYF. The DNA of the CDR3 is TGTGCCAGCAGCACAGACTCAGAAGAGACCCAGTACTTC.

This chain uses TRBV5-8 with TRBJ2-7; 7 bases line up with TRBD1. The V and J ends lost 5 bases and 2 bases, in that order; junction bases with no gene match: 10. Germline CDR1 reads SGHTS; CDR2 reads YDEGEE. The CDR3 has 15 residues. CDR3 bases: TGTGCCAGCAGTTCCGGCACGGGACAGCCCTACGAGCAGTACTTC. It is translated as CASSSGTGQPYEQYF.

This clone came up once. The chain couples TRBV6-1 to TRBJ2-7; maybe TRBD2 (7 bases). V lost 8 bases to trimming and J lost 5 bases, with 22 bases between them. The CDR3 spans 15 residues. The germline V gene encodes CDR1 MNHNS and CDR2 SASEGT. In DNA, the CDR3 is TGTGCCAGCCAAAGGGGGAGGGAGGTGTTCCACGAGCAGTACTTC. This encodes CASQRGREVFHEQYF.